The T cell receptor beta chain under discussion was sequenced for a study of T-cell memory formation after mild COVID-19. This clonotype was seen only a few times. Its matching antigen is unknown. General study results and limits: Pre-infection memory held some responding clones, suggesting pre-existing cross-reactive T cells responded. Whether day 37 second-wave clones are SARS-CoV-2-specific was not confirmed.

Trimming took off 7 bases at V and 0 bases at J, with 11 bases between the two ends. The CDR3 length is 14 residues. From 5'RACE with constant-segment primers came TCR alpha and TCR beta cDNA libraries that carried sample barcodes and UMIs. TCRdb fed the 5' RACE reads into MiXCR, producing one record per CDR3 protein. This table holds 250,000 or so distinct CDR3 sequences, 8% to 9.5% found once. What was sequenced was PBMCs or a T cell subset sorted from them (not recorded which). The rearrangement uses TRBV12-3 or TRBV12-4 and TRBJ2-3; D gene ambiguous. This TCR came from a man between 18 and 35 years old who had mild COVID-19 (a few samples of this study predate the infection). Cell type and time point are not known. This chain's CDR3 is CASTSTASTDTQYF. CDR3 sequence (DNA): TGTGCCAGCACCTCGACGGCTAGCACAGATACGCAGTATTTT.